What follows are 16 T cell receptor beta chains derived from one specimen sequenced in a study of PD-1 blockade in classical Hodgkin lymphoma. The patients all showed relapse after autologous stem cell transplantation, while their brentuximab vedotin exposure varied. Data came from immunoSEQ multiplex PCR; TCRdb stores just in-frame clones and leaves some out. The sample lists fewer than 45,000 clones; roughly 86% were seen once. This specimen was peripheral blood mononuclear cells (PBMCs), taken before the second cycle of nivolumab. These receptors were collected from a human donor with classical Hodgkin lymphoma.

The V gene is TRBV5-1, the J gene TRBJ2-7; 10 nucleotides agree with TRBD1. Trimming cost V 0 bases and J 3 bases; bases outside gene matches: 3. Looked up from germline, CDR1 is SGHRS and CDR2 is YFSETQ. The CDR3 is made up of 15 amino acids. CDR3 in amino acids: CASSLETGGFYEQYF. CDR3 sequence (DNA): TGCGCCAGCAGCTTGGAGACAGGGGGCTTCTACGAGCAGTACTTC.

This clone was seen once. The chain uses TRBV27 and TRBJ1-2; 8 nucleotides line up with TRBD1. V trimming: 6 bases; J trimming: 5 bases; junction bases outside the gene matches: 11. This CDR3 spans 15 amino acids. From germline, CDR1 is MNHEY and CDR2 SMNVEV (reference sequence). CDR3 in amino acids: CASRDGTGRGYGYTF. In DNA, the CDR3 is TGTGCCAGCAGAGACGGGACAGGTCGGGGTTATGGCTACACCTTC.

This sequence joins TRBV7-2 and TRBJ2-1; 10 nucleotides align to TRBD1. Germline assignment: CDR1 SGHTA and CDR2 FQGNSA. The CDR3 runs 15 residues. J was trimmed by 5 bases and V by 5 bases; bases with no gene match: 6. CDR3 sequence (DNA): TGTGCCAGCAGCCAGGGACAGGGGATCCACAATGAGCAGTTCTTC. Its protein is CASSQGQGIHNEQFF.

The rearrangement joins TRBV28 to TRBJ2-7; D call uncertain. Trimming removed 3 bases from V and 10 bases from J, with 13 bases in between. The germline V gene has CDR1 MDHEN and CDR2 SYDVKM. The CDR3 has 12 residues. The CDR3: CASSLTARSQYF. The CDR3 DNA is TGTGCCAGCAGTTTGACGGCACGTAGTCAGTACTTC.

This chain connects TRBV28 to TRBJ2-1, with 8 nucleotides matching TRBD2. The length of the CDR3 is 13 residues. V shed 6 bases and J 7 bases; nucleotides not matched to a gene: 5. Per germline, CDR1 MDHEN and CDR2 SYDVKM. CDR3 DNA: TGTGCCAGCAGCGGGAGGGCCTGGAATGAGCAGTTCTTC. It translates to CASSGRAWNEQFF.

The V gene is TRBV7-3, the J gene TRBJ2-1; possibly TRBD2 for D (6 bases). The germline V and J ends were trimmed by 1 base and 2 bases, with 9 bases remaining between them. Per germline, CDR1 SGHTA and CDR2 FQGTGA. The CDR3 loop spans 15 amino acids. The CDR3 loop reads CASSLSAGTYNEQFF. The CDR3 DNA is TGTGCCAGCAGCTTAAGTGCGGGAACCTACAATGAGCAGTTCTTC.

The chain uses TRBV9 and TRBJ2-7, with D perhaps TRBD2 (5 bases). This CDR3 comprises 15 residues. Germline V gene sequence: CDR1 SGDLS, CDR2 YYNGEE. V gave up 0 bases and J gave up 2 bases, with 12 bases separating them. Here the CDR3 DNA reads TGTGCCAGCAGCGTAGATCCGGGATTAACCTACGAGCAGTACTTC. This codes for CASSVDPGLTYEQYF.

This chain uses TRBV6-5 with TRBJ1-1, with 7 bases lining up with TRBD1. J gave up 7 bases and V 8 bases, and 4 bases lay outside the gene matches. Per germline, CDR1 MNHEY and CDR2 SVGAGI. The CDR3 contains 11 residues. This CDR3 reads CASGNRGEAFF. DNA of the CDR3: TGTGCCAGCGGTAACAGGGGTGAAGCTTTCTTT.

This clone was picked up a small number of times. This chain uses TRBV6-1 with TRBJ2-7; D is perhaps TRBD2 (6 bases). V was cut by 1 base and J by 0 bases, with 13 bases left in between. Germline CDR1 MNHNS, CDR2 SASEGT. The CDR3 consists of 16 residues. In DNA form, the CDR3 reads TGTGCCAGCAGTGAAGGACTAGACCACCCCTCCTACGAGCAGTACTTC. Amino acid sequence: CASSEGLDHPSYEQYF.

V usage is TRBV5-1 and J usage is TRBJ1-1; 8 bases map to TRBD1. Germline V CDR1 and CDR2: SGHRS, YFSETQ. The CDR3 loop spans 15 amino acids. Trimming took 0 bases from V and 5 from J; bases not matched to a gene: 6. CDR3: CASSLDGQGQTEAFF. CDR3 nucleotides: TGCGCCAGCAGCTTGGACGGACAGGGCCAAACTGAAGCTTTCTTT.

V usage is TRBV2 and J usage is TRBJ2-2; TRBD1 agrees at 8 bases. Germline V gene lookup returns CDR1 SNHLY and CDR2 FYNNEI. The CDR3 runs to 16 residues. Trimming took 4 bases from V and 1 from J; bases not matched to a gene: 5. The CDR3 here is CASSVGQGQNTGELFF. The CDR3 bases are TGTGCCAGCAGTGTAGGACAGGGACAGAACACCGGGGAGCTGTTTTTT.

The chain combines TRBV28 with TRBJ2-6, with D possibly being TRBD1 or TRBD2 (5 bases each). Deletions cut 6 bases from V and 4 bases from J, with 10 bases between. Looked up from germline, CDR1 is MDHEN and CDR2 is SYDVKM. The CDR3 loop spans 14 amino acids. The CDR3 loop is CASRGERGANVLTF. DNA for the CDR3: TGTGCCAGCAGGGGGGAGAGAGGGGCCAACGTCCTGACTTTC.

J is TRBJ2-7 and V is TRBV4-1; 12 bases are shared with TRBD1. The CDR3 has 18 residues. The trim removed 5 bases at V and 0 bases at J, leaving 11 bases unmatched. CDR1 and CDR2 (germline): MGHRA, YSYEKL. CDR3 loop: CASSTPRDRGPPSYEQYF. The CDR3 bases are TGCGCCAGCAGCACCCCTCGGGACAGGGGGCCTCCCTCCTACGAGCAGTACTTC.

This clone was seen a few times. The gene calls are TRBV2 and TRBJ2-7; 9 nucleotides align to TRBD1. The CDR3 extends over 16 amino acids. In germline, CDR1 is SNHLY, CDR2 FYNNEI. Losses at the gene ends were 6 bases for V and 0 bases for J; bases not matched to a gene: 9. CDR3 DNA sequence: TGTGCCAGCAGATCGAGAACAGGGGGCTCCTCCTACGAGCAGTACTTC. Encoded protein: CASRSRTGGSSYEQYF.

Turning to this clone: Relative to the germline gene, one junction end is altered; a read error may explain this. The gene calls are TRBV7-7 and TRBJ2-5; TRBD2 matches 8 bases. Germline-derived CDR1 and CDR2 are SSHAT and FNYEAQ (reference sequence). This CDR3 is built from 14 residues. CDR3 in DNA: TGTGCTAGCAGTCGTAGCGGGGCTCAAGAGACCCAGTACTTC. Translated: CASSRSGAQETQYF.

The rearrangement links TRBV5-4 to TRBJ2-4; 9 nucleotides match TRBD2. CDR3 length: 19 amino acids. Looked up from germline, CDR1 is SGHNT and CDR2 is YYREEE (reference sequence). The junction had 15 bases not matched to a gene; V was cut back by 3 bases and J by 2 bases. The CDR3 sequence is CASSSWAGGRFGSKNIQYF. The CDR3 region has the DNA TGTGCCAGCAGCTCGTGGGCGGGAGGGCGTTTTGGTTCCAAAAACATTCAGTACTTC.